This TCR beta chain was identified during a study of T cells in tuberculosis. This CDR3 has 13 residues. CDR1 is SGHVS, CDR2 FNYEAQ, per germline. V was clipped by 0 bases and J by 10 bases, with 10 bases between them. A remark on this clone: The target antigen is unknown.

Profiling relied on immunoSEQ multiplex PCR, and the TCRdb table lists in-frame clones only, not all of them. In the table there are some 34,000 clones, roughly 92% of which are singletons. Study-wide points: Samples were chosen by availability of cryopreserved specimens. Smaller distances to GMM-specific TCRs suggested their expansion in active tuberculosis.

Material for sequencing was PBMCs. The chain combines TRBV7-6 with TRBJ2-1; the D gene is possibly TRBD1 (6 bases). The clonotype originates from a donor aged 10 to 29 with latent tuberculosis or without tuberculosis infection. Some clones in this sample may be carry-over from other donors' samples. CDR3 sequence: CASSLAGAGEQFF. CDR3 in DNA: TGTGCCAGCAGCTTAGCGGGGGCCGGAGAGCAGTTCTTC.